The present T cell receptor (beta chain) was sequenced within a study of blood T cell repertoires in COVID-19. The CDR3 loop spans 13 amino acids. CDR1 is LGHNA and CDR2 is YNFKEQ in the germline V gene. Trimming stripped 4 bases from V and 1 base from J, with 7 bases between. Assay used: immunoSEQ multiplex PCR; TCRdb lists only in-frame clones, some missing. The sample carries around 200,000 clones, 86% recorded once. The sequencing sample was made of PBMCs or T cells enriched from blood (not recorded which). This sequence joins TRBV4-2 and TRBJ1-1; D is perhaps TRBD1 (6 bases). The sequence derives from a young woman who had been exposed to COVID-19. CDR3 sequence: CASSRGRNTEAFF. In DNA form, the CDR3 reads TGTGCCAGCAGCCGGGGGCGGAACACTGAAGCTTTCTTT.